The clone carrying this T cell receptor beta chain has just one count. Methods used by the authors: Amplifying reference gene primers gave estimates of nucleated cell counts. Libraries were prepared by immunoSEQ multiplex PCR; TCRdb keeps only in-frame clonotypes and omits some of them. From that table come the V and J calls and clone size; the DNA was used to work out D and trimming. The sample has roughly 400,000 clones, 80% to 90% seen once. V lost 2 bases and J 5 bases, leaving 6 bases between the germline ends. Germline CDR1 is LGHDT and CDR2 is YNNKEL (reference sequence). The CDR3 is made up of 13 amino acids. These data belong to a study of blood T cell repertoires in COVID-19. Background on the study: COVID-19 samples from acute and convalescent phases originated in the United States, Italy and Spain.

V is TRBV3-1 (or the pseudogene TRBV3-2) and J is TRBJ2-2; D unresolved. The TCR was taken from a woman aged 55-70 years with COVID-19, enrolled during active disease. Sequenced input: peripheral blood. This chain's CDR3 is CASSQSVTGELFF. The CDR3 nucleotides read TGTGCCAGCAGCCAATCAGTTACCGGGGAGCTGTTTTTT.